The text below deals with one TCR beta chain. Its antigen is unknown. This sample is drawn from a study of T cell responses to AZD1222 COVID-19 vaccine. Study-wide results and limits: Spike-specific TCR breadth and depth grew following two AZD1222 doses. Seropositive AZD1222 recipients at baseline numbered only five or six.

Trimming removed 0 bases at V and 0 bases at J, with 5 bases between. The germline V gene has CDR1 ENHRY and CDR2 SYGVKD. The CDR3 totals 14 residues. This table comes from immunoSEQ multiplex PCR, and its TCRdb copy is limited to in-frame clones, with some not included. The sample contains roughly 150,000 clones, approximately 91% of which appear only once. It was second doses at about 4 or about 12 weeks that were pooled. V gene TRBV10-3 combines with J gene TRBJ1-2; D remains ambiguous. This clonotype originated in an adult who received the AZD1222 COVID-19 vaccine. The starting material was peripheral blood, obtained 28 days after the second AZD1222 dose. The CDR3 DNA is TGTGCCATCAGTGAGTCTCCGGCTAACTATGGCTACACCTTC. This codes for CAISESPANYGYTF.